One TCR beta chain is described in this entry. No antigen is known for it. This entry is derived from a study of shared clonotypes between healthy human individuals. Across the study: There were three CD4 naive, three CD4 memory, two CD8 naive and one CD8 memory plates per donor.

Clones were sequenced by immunoSEQ multiplex PCR, and TCRdb holds only the in-frame ones, with some missing. There are about 2,100,000 clones in the sample; just over 90% occur only once, and 1.5% to 2% lies in the top ten. Germline values: CDR1 MNHEY, CDR2 SMNVEV (reference sequence). The CDR3 is 14 residues long. The germline V and J ends were trimmed by 5 bases and 8 bases, with 16 bases remaining between them. Study-wide findings and caveats: Approximately 5.3% was the fraction of naive CD4 clonotypes found shared across several donors.

The naive CD8 fraction comprised CD45RO-negative cells positively selected for CCR7 and excluded terminally differentiated effector memory CD45RA+ cells. This TCR was sampled from a man aged 18-30 years in good health. Some clones in this sample may be carry-over from other donors' samples. J is TRBJ2-1 and V is TRBV27, with TRBD2 as a possible D gene (5 bases). Sequencing was done on a sample of naive CD8+ T cells from PBMCs. CDR3 bases: TGTGCCAGCAGTCTCGGACTGAAGGCATATGAGCAGTTCTTC. Its protein product is CASSLGLKAYEQFF.